The rows below give T cell receptor beta chains drawn from one sample of a study of blood T cell repertoires in COVID-19. Sequencing used immunoSEQ multiplex PCR; TCRdb keeps in-frame clones, though not all of them. This repertoire shows about 81,000 clones, more than 70% found once; its top ten account for approximately 14%. The sample was peripheral blood. These receptor sequences come from a woman between 65 and 79 years old with acute or convalescent COVID-19. Both conserved end residues are part of each CDR3. D genes are given only for firm matches. Clone size is stated in some rows and not others, as once, few, many or a class when expanded.

V	J	D	size	CDR3	DNA
TRBV18	TRBJ1-5	.	.	CASSPGGGRDQPQHF	TGTGCCAGCTCACCCGGTGGAGGACGAGATCAGCCCCAGCATTTT
TRBV19	TRBJ1-3	TRBD1	.	CASSPQGQRTQRSGNTIYF	TGTGCCAGTTCTCCACAGGGACAGCGGACTCAACGCTCTGGAAACACCATATATTTT
TRBV7-2	TRBJ1-5	TRBD1	.	CASSLGTGINQPQHF	TGTGCCAGCAGCTTAGGGACAGGAATAAATCAGCCCCAGCATTTT
TRBV9	TRBJ2-3	.	.	CASSGGGVNTDTQYF	TGTGCCAGCAGCGGAGGAGGCGTCAACACAGATACGCAGTATTTT
TRBV4-2	TRBJ1-2	.	.	CASSHSGDYGYTF	TGTGCCAGCAGCCATTCCGGGGACTATGGCTACACCTTC
TRBV7-2	TRBJ1-3	.	.	CASSLADIRPFGNTIYF	TGTGCCAGCAGCTTAGCGGACATTCGGCCATTTGGAAACACCATATATTTT
TRBV3-1/TRBV3-2	TRBJ1-3	.	.	CASSPPTPTGNTIYF	TGTGCCAGCAGCCCCCCCACACCGACTGGAAACACCATATATTTT
TRBV27	TRBJ2-1	.	.	CASSLDYQPPHEQFF	TGTGCCAGCAGTTTAGACTACCAGCCCCCCCATGAGCAGTTCTTC
TRBV18	TRBJ1-6	.	.	CASSPPGTGTNSPLHF	TGTGCCAGCTCACCACCGGGTACAGGGACGAATTCACCCCTCCACTTT
TRBV19	TRBJ2-1	TRBD2	.	CASSILKPGLPYNEQFF	TGTGCCAGTAGTATCCTTAAACCGGGACTACCCTACAATGAGCAGTTCTTC
TRBV19	TRBJ2-3	TRBD1	.	CASVRDSRDTQYF	TGTGCCAGTGTCCGGGACAGTCGAGATACGCAGTATTTT
TRBV10-3	TRBJ2-3	TRBD2	.	CAISESYLAVAGAGDDTQYF	TGTGCCATCAGTGAGTCCTATTTGGCCGTCGCTGGTGCGGGAGACGATACGCAGTATTTT
TRBV6-5	TRBJ1-2	TRBD1	.	CASGDRGGYGYTF	TGTGCCAGTGGGGACAGGGGTGGCTATGGCTACACCTTC
TRBV5-1	TRBJ1-1	.	.	CASSLAGGDWYTEAFF	TGCGCCAGCAGCTTGGCCGGAGGGGATTGGTACACTGAAGCTTTCTTT
TRBV6-5	TRBJ2-2	TRBD1	.	CASSYQDRAGELFF	TGTGCCAGCAGTTACCAGGACAGGGCCGGGGAGCTGTTTTTT
TRBV2	TRBJ1-4	.	.	CASSESFSELFF	TGTGCCAGCAGTGAAAGTTTTAGTGAACTGTTTTTT
TRBV4-3	TRBJ1-1	.	.	CASSQGGGSEAFF	TGCGCCAGCAGCCAAGGGGGGGGGTCTGAAGCTTTCTTT
TRBV7-9	TRBJ2-1	TRBD2	.	CASSLAGDWESGRNEQFF	TGTGCCAGCAGCTTAGCCGGGGATTGGGAAAGCGGGAGGAATGAGCAGTTCTTC
TRBV28	TRBJ1-5	.	.	CASSFFGGAANQPQHF	TGTGCCAGCAGTTTTTTTGGGGGGGCCGCGAATCAGCCCCAGCATTTT
TRBV5-8	TRBJ2-5	TRBD2	.	CASSTGTSGGAQETQYF	TGTGCCAGCAGCACCGGGACTAGCGGGGGGGCCCAAGAGACCCAGTACTTC
TRBV28	TRBJ1-1	.	few	CASSFGGAREAFF	TGTGCCAGCAGTTTTGGGGGGGCGAGGGAAGCTTTCTTT
TRBV7-9	TRBJ2-3	.	.	CASKNSLSTDTQYF	TGTGCCAGTAAAAATAGTCTGAGCACAGATACGCAGTATTTT
TRBV6-2/TRBV6-3	TRBJ2-2	TRBD2	.	CASSWGLDTGELFF	TGTGCCAGCAGTTGGGGACTAGATACCGGGGAGCTGTTTTTT
TRBV5-6	TRBJ1-2	TRBD1	.	CASSSGTGNYNGYTF	TGTGCCAGCAGCTCGGGGACAGGGAATTACAATGGCTACACCTTC
TRBV30	TRBJ1-2	TRBD1	.	CAWSGGGQNYTF	TGTGCCTGGAGTGGAGGGGGACAGAACTACACCTTC
TRBV6-6	TRBJ1-6	TRBD1	.	CASIPGQGTYSPLHF	TGTGCCAGCATCCCGGGACAGGGGACTTATTCACCCCTCCACTTT
TRBV7-8	TRBJ1-6	.	.	CASLLGYGNSPLHF	TGTGCCAGCCTACTGGGCTATGGCAATTCACCCCTCCACTTT
TRBV4-1	TRBJ2-3	TRBD1	.	CASSPGQGVDTQYF	TGCGCCAGCAGCCCGGGACAGGGCGTGGATACGCAGTATTTT
TRBV5-1	TRBJ2-5	.	.	CASSLSLRTETQYF	TGCGCCAGCAGCTTGTCCTTGCGTACAGAGACCCAGTACTTC
TRBV14	TRBJ1-4	.	.	CASSRLTATNEKLFF	TGTGCCAGCAGCCGGTTGACAGCCACAAATGAAAAACTGTTTTTT
TRBV11-3	TRBJ2-1	TRBD2	.	CASSPASGSSYNEQFF	TGTGCCAGCAGCCCAGCAAGCGGGAGCTCCTACAATGAGCAGTTCTTC
TRBV19	TRBJ1-4	.	.	CASSEQGTNEKLFF	TGTGCCAGTAGTGAACAGGGTACTAATGAAAAACTGTTTTTT
TRBV11-2	TRBJ2-1	TRBD2	.	CASRGLGAVLNEQFF	TGTGCCAGCAGGGGACTAGGAGCAGTATTGAATGAGCAGTTCTTC
TRBV3-1/TRBV3-2	TRBJ1-1	.	few	CASSQGRGGTEAFF	TGTGCCAGCAGCCAAGGTCGGGGAGGAACTGAAGCTTTCTTT
TRBV6-2/TRBV6-3	TRBJ2-1	.	.	CASSSPDLRADYNEQFF	TGTGCCAGCAGTTCCCCCGACTTGCGAGCGGACTACAATGAGCAGTTCTTC
TRBV9	TRBJ2-1	.	.	CASNSGTYNEQFF	TGTGCCAGCAACTCCGGGACCTACAATGAGCAGTTCTTC
TRBV11-3	TRBJ1-1	.	.	CASASRGGDTEAFF	TGTGCCAGCGCAAGCCGGGGAGGGGACACTGAAGCTTTCTTT
TRBV30	TRBJ1-2	TRBD1	few	CAWSGRDSEYGYTF	TGTGCCTGGAGTGGCCGGGACAGCGAGTATGGCTACACCTTC
TRBV7-9	TRBJ2-2	TRBD1	.	CASRMTGAGELFF	TGTGCCAGCAGAATGACAGGGGCCGGGGAGCTGTTTTTT
TRBV30	TRBJ1-2	TRBD1	.	CACPGQGINYGYTF	TGTGCCTGTCCGGGACAGGGGATTAACTATGGCTACACCTTC
TRBV5-1	TRBJ1-4	.	.	CASSEGHPGEKLFF	TGCGCCAGCAGCGAGGGACACCCTGGGGAAAAACTGTTTTTT
TRBV27	TRBJ2-1	TRBD1	.	CASSRTWDRANEQFF	TGTGCCAGCAGTAGAACCTGGGACAGGGCTAATGAGCAGTTCTTC
TRBV24-1	TRBJ2-1	TRBD1	.	CATSDYTDRGNEQFF	TGTGCCACCAGTGATTATACGGACAGGGGGAATGAGCAGTTCTTC
TRBV5-1	TRBJ1-4	.	.	CASSFQGSSKLFF	TGCGCCAGCAGCTTCCAGGGCTCAAGTAAACTGTTTTTT
TRBV5-4	TRBJ2-2	TRBD2	few	CASSSGLAGYDTGELFF	TGTGCCAGCAGCTCGGGACTAGCGGGATATGACACCGGGGAGCTGTTTTTT
TRBV6-5	TRBJ2-2	.	.	CASIWGRGTGELFF	TGTGCCAGCATCTGGGGGCGCGGCACCGGGGAGCTGTTTTTT
TRBV7-2	TRBJ2-3	TRBD2	.	CASSLGGTSGSITDTQYF	TGTGCCAGCAGCTTAGGTGGGACTAGCGGGAGTATCACAGATACGCAGTATTTT
TRBV27	TRBJ1-2	TRBD1	.	CASSFLGTGGRGYGYTF	TGTGCCAGCAGTTTTTTGGGAACAGGGGGCCGTGGCTATGGCTACACCTTC
TRBV15	TRBJ1-3	.	.	CATSRDLLTVGNTIYF	TGTGCCACCAGCAGAGATCTGTTGACAGTTGGAAACACCATATATTTT
TRBV24-1	TRBJ2-1	TRBD2	.	CATSDLAGSYNEQFF	TGTGCCACCAGTGACCTAGCGGGATCCTACAATGAGCAGTTCTTC
TRBV27	TRBJ1-2	.	.	CASSLSIGSYGYTF	TGTGCCAGCAGTTTATCGATAGGGAGCTATGGCTACACCTTC
TRBV5-8	TRBJ2-3	.	.	CASSLVQDTQRTDTQYF	TGTGCCAGCAGCTTGGTACAGGATACCCAACGCACAGATACGCAGTATTTT
TRBV28	TRBJ1-5	.	.	CASSLGWGSNQPQHF	TGTGCCAGCAGTTTAGGTTGGGGCAGCAATCAGCCCCAGCATTTT